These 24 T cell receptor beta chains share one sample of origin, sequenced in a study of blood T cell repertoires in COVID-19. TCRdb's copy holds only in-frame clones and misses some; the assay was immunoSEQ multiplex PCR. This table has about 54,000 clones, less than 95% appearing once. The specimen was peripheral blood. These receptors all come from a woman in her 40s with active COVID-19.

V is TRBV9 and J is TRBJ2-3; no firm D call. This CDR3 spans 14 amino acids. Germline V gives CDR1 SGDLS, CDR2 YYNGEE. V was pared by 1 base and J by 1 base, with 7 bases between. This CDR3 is CASSVKPRTDTQYF. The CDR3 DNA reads TGTGCCAGCAGCGTAAAGCCCCGCACAGATACGCAGTATTTT.

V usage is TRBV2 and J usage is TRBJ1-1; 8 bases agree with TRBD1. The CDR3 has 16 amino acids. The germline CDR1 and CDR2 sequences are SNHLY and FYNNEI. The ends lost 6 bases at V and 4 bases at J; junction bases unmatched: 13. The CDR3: CASRNRGFSLGTEAFF. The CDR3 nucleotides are TGTGCCAGCAGGAACAGGGGGTTCTCTTTAGGCACTGAAGCTTTCTTT.

For the CDR3, the DNA is TGTGCCTGGTCTCTGGGACAGGGGTTCGTATACACCATATATTTT. Amino acids: CAWSLGQGFVYTIYF. The rearrangement joins TRBV30 to TRBJ1-3; 10 bases align to TRBD1. The CDR3 is made up of 15 amino acids. Germline-derived CDR1 and CDR2 are GTSNPN and SVGIG (reference sequence). J gave up 8 bases and V 5 bases, and 12 bases lay outside the gene matches. Full variable domain (rest looked up from reference TRBV30 and TRBJ1-3): SQTIHQWPATLVQPVGSPLSLECTVEGTSNPNLYWYRQAAGRGLQLLFYSVGIGQISSEVPQNLSASRPQDRQFILSSKKLLLSDSGFYLCAWSLGQGFVYTIYFGEGSWLTVV.

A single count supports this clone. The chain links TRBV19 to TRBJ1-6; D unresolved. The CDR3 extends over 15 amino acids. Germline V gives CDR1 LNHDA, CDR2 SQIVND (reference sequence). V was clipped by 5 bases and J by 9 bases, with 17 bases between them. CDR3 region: CASSDDGYYFSPLHF. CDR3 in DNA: TGTGCCAGTAGTGACGACGGATACTACTTTTCACCCCTCCACTTT.

The CDR3 loop is CASSAGTVRATEAFF. In DNA form, the CDR3 reads TGTGCCAGCAGCGCGGGGACCGTTCGGGCCACTGAAGCTTTCTTT. The chain recombines TRBV7-9 with TRBJ1-1, with a possible D match to TRBD1 (5 bases). CDR1 and CDR2 from the germline V gene are SEHNR and FQNEAQ (reference sequence). Trimming removed 5 bases at V and 4 bases at J, with 17 bases between. There are 15 residues in the CDR3.

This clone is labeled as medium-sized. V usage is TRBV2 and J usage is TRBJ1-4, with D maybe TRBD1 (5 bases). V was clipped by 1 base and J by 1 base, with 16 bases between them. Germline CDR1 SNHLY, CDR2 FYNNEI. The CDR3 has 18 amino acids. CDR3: CASSEEGHQGLTNEKLFF. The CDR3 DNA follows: TGTGCCAGCAGTGAAGAAGGGCACCAGGGACTAACTAATGAAAAACTGTTTTTT.

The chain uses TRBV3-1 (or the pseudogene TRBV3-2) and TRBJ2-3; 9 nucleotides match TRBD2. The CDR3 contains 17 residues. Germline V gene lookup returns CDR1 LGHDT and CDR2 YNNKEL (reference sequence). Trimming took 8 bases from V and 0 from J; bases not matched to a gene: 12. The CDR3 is CASQGEGSGGSTDTQYF. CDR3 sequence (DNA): TGTGCCAGCCAGGGGGAGGGTAGCGGGGGAAGCACAGATACGCAGTATTTT.

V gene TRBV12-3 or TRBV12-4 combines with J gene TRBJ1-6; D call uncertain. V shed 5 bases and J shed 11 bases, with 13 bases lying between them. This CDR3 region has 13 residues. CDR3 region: CASSRRDLTPLHF. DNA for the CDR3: TGTGCCAGCAGTCGCCGGGATTTGACACCCCTCCACTTT.

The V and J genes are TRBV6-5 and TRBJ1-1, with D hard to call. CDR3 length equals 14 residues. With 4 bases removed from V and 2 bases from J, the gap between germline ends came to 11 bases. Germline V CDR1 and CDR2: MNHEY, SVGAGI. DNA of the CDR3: TGTGCCAGCAGTTCGCGCGGTGTTAACACTGAAGCTTTCTTT. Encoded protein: CASSSRGVNTEAFF.

CDR3 in DNA: TGCGCCAGCAGCCAAGGAGAGGCCTCTGGCACTGAAGCTTTCTTT. It yields the protein CASSQGEASGTEAFF. The chain uses TRBV4-3 and TRBJ1-1; D remains ambiguous. The CDR3 extends over 15 amino acids. The V end was cut by 1 base, the J end by 4 bases, with 13 bases between. CDR1 and CDR2 from the germline V gene are LGHNA and YSLEER.

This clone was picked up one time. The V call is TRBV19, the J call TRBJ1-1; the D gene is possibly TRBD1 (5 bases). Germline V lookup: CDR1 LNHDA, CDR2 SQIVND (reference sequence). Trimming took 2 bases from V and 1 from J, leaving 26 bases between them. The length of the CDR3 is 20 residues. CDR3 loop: CASSIPEVRRLRGQNTEAFF. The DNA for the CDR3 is TGTGCCAGTAGTATACCCGAAGTCCGACGGCTTCGAGGACAGAACACTGAAGCTTTCTTT. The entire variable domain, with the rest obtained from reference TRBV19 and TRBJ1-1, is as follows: DGGITQSPKYLFRKEGQNVTLSCEQNLNHDAMYWYRQDPGQGLRLIYYSQIVNDFQKGDIAEGYSVSREKKESFPLTVTSAQKNPTAFYLCASSIPEVRRLRGQNTEAFFGQGTRLTVV.

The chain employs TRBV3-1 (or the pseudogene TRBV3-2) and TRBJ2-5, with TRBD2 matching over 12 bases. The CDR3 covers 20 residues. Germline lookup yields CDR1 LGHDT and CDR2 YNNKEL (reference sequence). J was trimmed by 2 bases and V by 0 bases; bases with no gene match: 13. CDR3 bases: TGTGCCAGCAGCCAAGAAACTAGCGGGGGGCTCCTAGCCGAACAAGAGACCCAGTACTTC. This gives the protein CASSQETSGGLLAEQETQYF.

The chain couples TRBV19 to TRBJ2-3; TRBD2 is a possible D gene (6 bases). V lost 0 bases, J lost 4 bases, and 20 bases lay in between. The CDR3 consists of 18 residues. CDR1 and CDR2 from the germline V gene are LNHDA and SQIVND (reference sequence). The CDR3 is CASSIDGGQRGLSDTQYF. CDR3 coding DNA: TGTGCCAGTAGTATAGATGGAGGGCAGCGTGGCCTGTCAGATACGCAGTATTTT.

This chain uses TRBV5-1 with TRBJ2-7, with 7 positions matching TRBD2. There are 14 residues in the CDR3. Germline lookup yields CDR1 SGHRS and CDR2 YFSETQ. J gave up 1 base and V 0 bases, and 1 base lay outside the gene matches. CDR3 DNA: TGCGCCAGCAGCTTGGTGCGGGGGTCCTACGAGCAGTACTTC. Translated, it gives CASSLVRGSYEQYF.

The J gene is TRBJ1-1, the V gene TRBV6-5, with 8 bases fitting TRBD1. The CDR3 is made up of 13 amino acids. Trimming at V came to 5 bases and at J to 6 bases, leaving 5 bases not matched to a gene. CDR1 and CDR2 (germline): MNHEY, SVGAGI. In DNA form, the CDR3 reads TGTGCCAGCAGTCGGGAACAGGGGGCTGAAGCTTTCTTT. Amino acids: CASSREQGAEAFF.

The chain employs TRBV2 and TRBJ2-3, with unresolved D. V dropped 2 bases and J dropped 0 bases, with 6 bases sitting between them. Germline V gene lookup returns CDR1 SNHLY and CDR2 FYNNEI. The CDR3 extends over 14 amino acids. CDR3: CASSELLSTDTQYF. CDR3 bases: TGTGCCAGCAGTGAATTACTCAGCACAGATACGCAGTATTTT.

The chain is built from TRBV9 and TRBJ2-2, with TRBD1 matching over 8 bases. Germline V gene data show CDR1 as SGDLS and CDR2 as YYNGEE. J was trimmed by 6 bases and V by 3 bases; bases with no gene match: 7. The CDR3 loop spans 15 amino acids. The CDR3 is CASSGATGVSGELFF. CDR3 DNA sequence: TGTGCCAGCAGCGGCGCGACAGGGGTCTCCGGGGAGCTGTTTTTT.

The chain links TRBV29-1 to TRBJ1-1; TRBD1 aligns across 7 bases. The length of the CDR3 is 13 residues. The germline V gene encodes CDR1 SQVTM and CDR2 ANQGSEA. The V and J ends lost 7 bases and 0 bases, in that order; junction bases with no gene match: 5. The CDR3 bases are TGCAGCGGGAGACAGGGACTGAACACTGAAGCTTTCTTT. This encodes CSGRQGLNTEAFF.

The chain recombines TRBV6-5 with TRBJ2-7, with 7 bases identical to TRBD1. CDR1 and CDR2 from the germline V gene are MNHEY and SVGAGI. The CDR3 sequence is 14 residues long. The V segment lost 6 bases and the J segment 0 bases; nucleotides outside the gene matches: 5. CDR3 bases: TGTGCCAGCAGGACCAGACAGGGCTCCTACGAGCAGTACTTC. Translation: CASRTRQGSYEQYF.

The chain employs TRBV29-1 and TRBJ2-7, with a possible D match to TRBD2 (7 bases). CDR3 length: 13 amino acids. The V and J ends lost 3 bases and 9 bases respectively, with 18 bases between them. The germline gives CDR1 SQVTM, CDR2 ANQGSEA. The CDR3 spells CSVEALGGARQYF. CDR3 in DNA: TGCAGCGTTGAGGCCTTGGGGGGGGCACGGCAGTACTTC.

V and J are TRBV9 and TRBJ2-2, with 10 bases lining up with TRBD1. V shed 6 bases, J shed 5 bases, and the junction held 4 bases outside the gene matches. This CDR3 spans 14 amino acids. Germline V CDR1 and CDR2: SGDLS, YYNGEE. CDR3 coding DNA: TGTGCCAGCACGAAGGGACAGGGGACCGGGGAGCTGTTTTTT. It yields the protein CASTKGQGTGELFF.

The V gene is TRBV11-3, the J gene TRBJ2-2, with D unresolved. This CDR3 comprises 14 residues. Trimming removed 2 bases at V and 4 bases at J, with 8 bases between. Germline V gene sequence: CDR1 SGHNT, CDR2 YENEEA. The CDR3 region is CASSLLLSTGELFF. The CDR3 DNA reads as TGTGCCAGCAGCTTACTTCTAAGCACCGGGGAGCTGTTTTTT.

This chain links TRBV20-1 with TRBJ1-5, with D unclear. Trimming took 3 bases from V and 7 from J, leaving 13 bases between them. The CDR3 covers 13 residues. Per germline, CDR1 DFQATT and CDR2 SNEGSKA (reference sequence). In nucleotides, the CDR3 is TGCAGTGCTAGTTCGGGTACTCAACAGCCCCAGCATTTT. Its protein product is CSASSGTQQPQHF.

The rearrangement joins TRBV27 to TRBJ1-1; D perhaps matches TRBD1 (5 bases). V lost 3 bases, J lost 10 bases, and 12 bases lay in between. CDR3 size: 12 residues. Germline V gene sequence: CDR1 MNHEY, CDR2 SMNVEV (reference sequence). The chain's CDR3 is CASSFAGGRAFF. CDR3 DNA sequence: TGTGCCAGCAGTTTTGCCGGGGGGAGAGCTTTCTTT.